These 13 T cell receptor beta chains came from one sample sequenced in a study of beta chain features in type 1 diabetes. Antigens of these TCRs are unknown. Expressed TCRB transcripts were sequenced after all isolated RNA was converted to cDNA. The data were produced by immunoSEQ multiplex PCR, yet TCRdb's version contains in-frame clones alone and is incomplete. Counted here are about 340,000 clones, roughly 12% occurring once; the ten biggest clones make up roughly 0.015%. Study results and limitations: Shortening of TCRB CDR3s, moderate but significant, appeared in all four CD4+ subsets of Type 1 diabetes patients.

The sequencing sample was made of naive CD4+ T cells from blood. Receptors originate from a woman aged 18-29 years with type 1 diabetes.

This rearrangement joins TRBV7-9 to TRBJ1-1; 7 positions agree with TRBD1. Germline loops: CDR1 SEHNR, CDR2 FQNEAQ (reference sequence). Germline trimming cut 5 bases from V and 8 bases from J; bases unmatched to any gene: 14. This CDR3 region has 15 residues. The CDR3, as DNA: TGTGCCAGCAGCCAGGGACAGACCACACTTTCCGAAGCTTTCTTT. As protein: CASSQGQTTLSEAFF.

The chain joins TRBV19 to TRBJ1-5, with D maybe TRBD1 (6 bases). V was pared by 4 bases and J by 6 bases, with 10 bases between. The CDR3 runs to 13 residues. The germline V gene encodes CDR1 LNHDA and CDR2 SQIVND (reference sequence). CDR3 nucleotide sequence: TGTGCCAGTAGTAGACAGGACTTTCAGCCCCAGCATTTT. This gives the protein CASSRQDFQPQHF. Supplemented by reference TRBV19 and TRBJ1-5, the full variable domain reads DGGITQSPKYLFRKEGQNVTLSCEQNLNHDAMYWYRQDPGQGLRLIYYSQIVNDFQKGDIAEGYSVSREKKESFPLTVTSAQKNPTAFYLCASSRQDFQPQHFGDGTRLSIL.

In its sample, this clone was seen a few times. The CDR3 region is CAISGQIQETQYF. The CDR3 DNA reads TGTGCCATCAGTGGACAGATCCAAGAGACCCAGTACTTC. V usage is TRBV10-3 and J usage is TRBJ2-5, with D tentatively TRBD1 (5 bases). CDR1 ENHRY and CDR2 SYGVKD come from the germline V gene. V was pared by 4 bases and J by 1 base, with 7 bases between. This CDR3 region has 13 residues.

Comments on this clone: The same CDR3 arises from other DNA sequences in this sample as well. V usage is TRBV29-1 and J usage is TRBJ1-1; 9 nucleotides line up with TRBD1. CDR1 SQVTM and CDR2 ANQGSEA come from the germline V gene. Trimming cost V 6 bases and J 1 base; bases outside gene matches: 3. This CDR3 is 13 amino acids long. CDR3 amino acids: CSVGQGRNTEAFF. The CDR3 DNA reads TGCAGCGTGGGACAGGGAAGGAACACTGAAGCTTTCTTT.

This clone was seen a few times. V gene TRBV29-1 combines with J gene TRBJ2-1; D possibly corresponds to TRBD2 (6 bases). Germline V gene data show CDR1 as SQVTM and CDR2 as ANQGSEA. This CDR3 contains 13 residues. V shed 4 bases and J shed 5 bases, with 12 bases lying between them. In nucleotides, the CDR3 is TGCAGCGTTGCCGGGAGACTAAACAATGAGCAGTTCTTC. Translated: CSVAGRLNNEQFF.

This chain joins TRBV6-6 and TRBJ2-3; 10 positions match TRBD1. Unmatched junction bases numbered 8, after V lost 2 bases and J lost 6 bases. CDR1 and CDR2 (germline): MNHNY, SVGAGI (reference sequence). The CDR3 runs to 16 residues. The DNA for the CDR3 is TGTGCCAGCAGTTACGGCCGGGACAGGGGCCGTGATACGCAGTATTTT. Translation gives CASSYGRDRGRDTQYF.

This clone was seen more than once but under ten times. The CDR3 loop is CATTLLYEQFF. The DNA of the CDR3 is TGTGCCACCACACTATTGTATGAGCAGTTCTTC. This rearrangement joins TRBV28 to TRBJ2-1; D unresolved. The CDR3 consists of 11 residues. Trimming removed 10 bases from V and 8 bases from J, with 12 bases in between. Germline values: CDR1 MDHEN, CDR2 SYDVKM.

This clone was found a few times. The chain links TRBV7-9 to TRBJ2-5, with D uncertain. V was cut by 2 bases and J by 2 bases, with 12 bases left in between. Germline V gene lookup returns CDR1 SEHNR and CDR2 FQNEAQ (reference sequence). The CDR3 covers 15 residues. CDR3 coding DNA: TGTGCCAGCAGCTTACACGAGGTGGTTCAAGAGACCCAGTACTTC. This sequence encodes CASSLHEVVQETQYF.

DNA of the CDR3: TGCGCCAGCAGCTTCCCGGGTCGATCCAATGAGCAGTTCTTC. Amino acid sequence: CASSFPGRSNEQFF. The rearrangement uses TRBV5-1 and TRBJ2-1; D gene unclear. With 2 bases removed from V and 6 bases from J, the gap between germline ends came to 12 bases. This CDR3 contains 14 residues. From germline, CDR1 is SGHRS and CDR2 YFSETQ.

This clone turned up a few times. This rearrangement joins TRBV11-2 to TRBJ2-4; weak D call: TRBD1 (6 bases). CDR1 is SGHAT, CDR2 FQNNGV, per germline. CDR3 length: 11 amino acids. Trimming stripped 4 bases from V and 10 bases from J, with 8 bases between. The CDR3 reads CASSWGQIQYF. Written as DNA, the CDR3 is TGTGCCAGCAGCTGGGGACAAATTCAGTACTTC.

The V call is TRBV28, the J call TRBJ1-5; no clear D. The CDR3 totals 12 residues. Germline assignment: CDR1 MDHEN and CDR2 SYDVKM. The V gene lost 5 bases and the J gene lost 6 bases, with 8 bases spanning the gap. The CDR3 spells CASSVLFQPQHF. As DNA, the CDR3 is TGTGCCAGCAGTGTACTATTTCAGCCCCAGCATTTT.

This clone was seen more than once but under ten times. This sequence joins TRBV19 and TRBJ1-1, with no clear D. The CDR3 covers 15 residues. Germline assignment: CDR1 LNHDA and CDR2 SQIVND (reference sequence). Trimming shortened V by 6 bases and J by 6 bases, and 20 bases separated the two germline ends. CDR3 loop: CASSKKYRGEAEAFF. CDR3 DNA sequence: TGTGCCAGTAGCAAGAAATACCGGGGTGAGGCTGAAGCTTTCTTT. The complete variable domain, with remaining parts taken from reference TRBV19 and TRBJ1-1, reads DGGITQSPKYLFRKEGQNVTLSCEQNLNHDAMYWYRQDPGQGLRLIYYSQIVNDFQKGDIAEGYSVSREKKESFPLTVTSAQKNPTAFYLCASSKKYRGEAEAFFGQGTRLTVV.

This sequence joins TRBV4-3 and TRBJ2-1; 7 bases are a match to TRBD1. V shed 0 bases and J 4 bases; nucleotides not matched to a gene: 3. Germline V gives CDR1 LGHNA, CDR2 YSLEER. The CDR3 is made up of 15 amino acids. The CDR3 protein is CASSQDGDSYNEQFF. The CDR3 DNA is TGCGCCAGCAGCCAAGATGGGGACAGTTACAATGAGCAGTTCTTC.